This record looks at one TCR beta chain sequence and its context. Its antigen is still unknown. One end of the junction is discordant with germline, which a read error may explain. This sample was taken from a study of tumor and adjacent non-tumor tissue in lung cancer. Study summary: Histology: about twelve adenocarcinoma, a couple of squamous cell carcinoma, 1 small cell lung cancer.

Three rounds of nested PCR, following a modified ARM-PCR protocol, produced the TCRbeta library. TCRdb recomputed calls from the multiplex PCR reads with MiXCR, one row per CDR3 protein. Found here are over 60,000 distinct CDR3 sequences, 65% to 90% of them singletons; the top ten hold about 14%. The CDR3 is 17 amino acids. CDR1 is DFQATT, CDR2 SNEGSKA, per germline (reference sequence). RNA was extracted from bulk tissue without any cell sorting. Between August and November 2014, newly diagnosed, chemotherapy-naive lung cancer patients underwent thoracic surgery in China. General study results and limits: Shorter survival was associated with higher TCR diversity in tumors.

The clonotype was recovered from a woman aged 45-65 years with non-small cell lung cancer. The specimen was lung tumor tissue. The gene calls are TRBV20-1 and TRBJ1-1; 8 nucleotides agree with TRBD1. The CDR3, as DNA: TGCAGTGCTAAGGCTTCCGACAGGGGCTCTTGGTTCACTGGAGCTTTCTTT. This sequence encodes CSAKASDRGSWFTGAFF.